The T cell receptor beta chain described here comes from a study of PD-1 blockade in classical Hodgkin lymphoma. This CDR3 region has 17 residues. From germline, CDR1 is SEHNR and CDR2 FQNEAQ (reference sequence). Unmatched junction bases numbered 11, after V lost 1 base and J lost 8 bases. Study-level findings and limits: Exclusion removed patients who began nivolumab under 1 year after ASCT. Complete responders started with a diversity level that resembled newly diagnosed patients at baseline.

Data came from immunoSEQ multiplex PCR; TCRdb stores just in-frame clones and leaves some out. The table includes 21,000 or so clones, 74% detected once. On this clone: Antigen unknown.

Each patient's relapse followed autologous stem cell transplantation, and brentuximab vedotin exposure varied. The material sequenced was peripheral blood mononuclear cells (PBMCs), taken at baseline. The sequence was collected from a human donor with classical Hodgkin lymphoma. V and J are TRBV7-9 and TRBJ2-1; TRBD2 matches at 10 bases. The CDR3 DNA reads as TGTGCCAGCAGCTTAGAGTCTAGCCTAGCGGGAGTTTATGAGCAGTTCTTC. Encoded protein: CASSLESSLAGVYEQFF.